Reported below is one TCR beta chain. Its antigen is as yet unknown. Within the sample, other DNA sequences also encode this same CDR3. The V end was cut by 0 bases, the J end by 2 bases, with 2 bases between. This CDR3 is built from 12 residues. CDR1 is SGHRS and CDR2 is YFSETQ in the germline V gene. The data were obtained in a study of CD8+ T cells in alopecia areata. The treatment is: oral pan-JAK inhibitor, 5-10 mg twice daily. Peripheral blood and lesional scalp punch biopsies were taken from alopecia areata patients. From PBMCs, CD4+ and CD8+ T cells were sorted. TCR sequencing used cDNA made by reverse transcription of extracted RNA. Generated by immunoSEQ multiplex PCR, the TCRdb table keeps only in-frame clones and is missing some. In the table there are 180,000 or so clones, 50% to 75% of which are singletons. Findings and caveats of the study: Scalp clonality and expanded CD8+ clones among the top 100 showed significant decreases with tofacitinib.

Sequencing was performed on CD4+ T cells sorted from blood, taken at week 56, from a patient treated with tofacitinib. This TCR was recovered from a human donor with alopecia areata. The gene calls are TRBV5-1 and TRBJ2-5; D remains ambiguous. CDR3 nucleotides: TGCGCCAGCAGCTTGGGGCAAGAGACCCAGTACTTC. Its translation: CASSLGQETQYF.